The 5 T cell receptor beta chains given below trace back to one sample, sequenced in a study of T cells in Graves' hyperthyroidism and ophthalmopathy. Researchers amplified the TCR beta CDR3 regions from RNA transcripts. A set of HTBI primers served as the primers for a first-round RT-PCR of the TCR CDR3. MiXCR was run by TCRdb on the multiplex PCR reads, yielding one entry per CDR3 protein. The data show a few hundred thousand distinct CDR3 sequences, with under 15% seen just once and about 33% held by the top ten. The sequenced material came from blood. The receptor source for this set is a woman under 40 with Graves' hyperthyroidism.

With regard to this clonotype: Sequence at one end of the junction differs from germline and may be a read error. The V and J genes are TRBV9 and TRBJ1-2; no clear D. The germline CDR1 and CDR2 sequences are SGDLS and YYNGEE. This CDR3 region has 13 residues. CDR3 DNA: TGTGCCAGCAGCGTAGGGCAGCTCGCGGGCTACGCCTTC. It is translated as CASSVGQLAGYAF.

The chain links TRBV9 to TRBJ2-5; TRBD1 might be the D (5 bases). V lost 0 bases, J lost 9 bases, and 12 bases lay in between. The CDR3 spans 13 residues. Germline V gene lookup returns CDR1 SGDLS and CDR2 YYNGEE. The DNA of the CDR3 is TGTGCCAGCAGCGTAGGACAGACGAGACCCCAGTACTTC. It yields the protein CASSVGQTRPQYF.

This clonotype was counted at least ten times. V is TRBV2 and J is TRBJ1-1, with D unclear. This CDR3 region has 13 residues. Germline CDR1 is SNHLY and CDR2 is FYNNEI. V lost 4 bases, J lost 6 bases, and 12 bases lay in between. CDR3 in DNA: TGTGCCAGCAGTGTAGAGCTTGGCTCTGAAGCTTTCTTT. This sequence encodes CASSVELGSEAFF.

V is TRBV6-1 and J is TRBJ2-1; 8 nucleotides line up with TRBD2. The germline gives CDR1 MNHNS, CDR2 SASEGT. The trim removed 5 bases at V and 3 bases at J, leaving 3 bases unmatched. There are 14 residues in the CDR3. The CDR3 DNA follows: TGTGCCAGCAGTCTAGCGGGCTTCTACAATGAGCAGTTCTTC. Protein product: CASSLAGFYNEQFF.

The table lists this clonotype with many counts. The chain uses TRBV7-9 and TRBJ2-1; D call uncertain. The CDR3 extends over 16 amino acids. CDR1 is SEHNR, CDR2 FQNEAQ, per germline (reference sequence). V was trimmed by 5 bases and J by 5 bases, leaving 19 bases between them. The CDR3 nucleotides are TGTGCCAGCAGCCCCGGCGGCGACTCTATGGACAATGAGCAGTTCTTC. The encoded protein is CASSPGGDSMDNEQFF.